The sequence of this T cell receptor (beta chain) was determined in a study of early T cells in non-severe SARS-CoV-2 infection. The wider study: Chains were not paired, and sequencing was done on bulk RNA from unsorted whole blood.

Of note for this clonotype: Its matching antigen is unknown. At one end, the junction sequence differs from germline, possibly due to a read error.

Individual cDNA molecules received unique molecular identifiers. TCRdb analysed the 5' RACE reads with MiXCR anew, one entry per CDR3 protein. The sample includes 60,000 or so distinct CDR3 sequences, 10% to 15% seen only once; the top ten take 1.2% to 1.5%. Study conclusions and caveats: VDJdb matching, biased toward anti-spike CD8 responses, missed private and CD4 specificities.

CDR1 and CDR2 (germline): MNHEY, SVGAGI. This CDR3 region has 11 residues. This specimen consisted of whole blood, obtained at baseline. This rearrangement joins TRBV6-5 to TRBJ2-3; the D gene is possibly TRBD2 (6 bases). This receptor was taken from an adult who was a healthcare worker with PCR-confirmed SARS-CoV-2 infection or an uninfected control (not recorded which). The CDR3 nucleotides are TGTGCCGGCAGAACCGGGGGTACGCAGTATTTT. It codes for CAGRTGGTQYF.